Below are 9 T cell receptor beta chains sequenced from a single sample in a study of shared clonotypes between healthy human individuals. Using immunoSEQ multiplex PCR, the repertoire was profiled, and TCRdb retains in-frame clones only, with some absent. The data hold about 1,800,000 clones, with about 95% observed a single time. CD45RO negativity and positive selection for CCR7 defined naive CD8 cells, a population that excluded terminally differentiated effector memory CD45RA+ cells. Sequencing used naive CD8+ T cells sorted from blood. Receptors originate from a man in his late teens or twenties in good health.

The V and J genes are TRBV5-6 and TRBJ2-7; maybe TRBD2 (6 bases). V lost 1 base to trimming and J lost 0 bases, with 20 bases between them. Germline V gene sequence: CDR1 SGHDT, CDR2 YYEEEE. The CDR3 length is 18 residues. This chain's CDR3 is CASSLHTRAGFSSYEQYF. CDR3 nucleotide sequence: TGTGCCAGCAGCTTGCACACTAGAGCGGGCTTTAGCTCCTACGAGCAGTACTTC.

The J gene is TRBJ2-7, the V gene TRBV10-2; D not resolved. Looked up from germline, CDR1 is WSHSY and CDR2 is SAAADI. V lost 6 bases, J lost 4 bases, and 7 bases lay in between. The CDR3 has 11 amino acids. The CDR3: CASRAGYEQYF. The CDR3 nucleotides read TGCGCCAGCAGGGCCGGGTACGAGCAGTACTTC.

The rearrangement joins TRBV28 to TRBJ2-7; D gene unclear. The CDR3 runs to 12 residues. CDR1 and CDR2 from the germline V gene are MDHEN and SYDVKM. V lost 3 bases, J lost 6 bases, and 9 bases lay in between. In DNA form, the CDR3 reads TGTGCCAGCAGTTTGGGTAGGGCCGAGCAGTACTTC. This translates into CASSLGRAEQYF.

The CDR3 region has the DNA TGTGCCAGCAGCCAAATGGGGGGCGGTAATTCACCCCTCCACTTT. Its translation: CASSQMGGGNSPLHF. The chain carries TRBV4-2 and TRBJ1-6; tentatively, D is TRBD1 (6 bases). Germline CDR1 reads LGHNA; CDR2 reads YNFKEQ. Trimming left V 2 bases short and J 6 bases short, with 11 bases between. This CDR3 is built from 15 residues.

Written as DNA, the CDR3 is TGTGCCAGCAGCTTTGCGAGCGGACTAGCGGGGGGGGAAGAGACCCAGTACTTC. Protein sequence: CASSFASGLAGGEETQYF. This chain links TRBV11-2 with TRBJ2-5; 15 nucleotides agree with TRBD2. The V and J ends lost 3 bases and 3 bases, in that order; junction bases with no gene match: 8. Per germline, CDR1 SGHAT and CDR2 FQNNGV. CDR3 length: 18 residues.

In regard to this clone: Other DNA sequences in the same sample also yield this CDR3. The CDR3 DNA is TGTGCCAGCAGTGCGGCCAGCTCCTACGAGCAGTACTTC. This translates into CASSAASSYEQYF. The rearrangement links TRBV25-1 to TRBJ2-7, with no clear D. The ends were cut back, 4 bases at V and 0 bases at J, with 7 bases in the middle. The CDR3 runs to 13 residues. In germline, CDR1 is MGHDK, CDR2 SYGVNS.

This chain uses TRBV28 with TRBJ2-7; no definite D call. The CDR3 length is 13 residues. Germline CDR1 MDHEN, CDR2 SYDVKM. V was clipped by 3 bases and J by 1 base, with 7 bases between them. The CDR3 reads CASSFSRSYEQYF. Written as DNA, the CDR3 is TGTGCCAGCAGTTTTTCGAGGTCCTACGAGCAGTACTTC.

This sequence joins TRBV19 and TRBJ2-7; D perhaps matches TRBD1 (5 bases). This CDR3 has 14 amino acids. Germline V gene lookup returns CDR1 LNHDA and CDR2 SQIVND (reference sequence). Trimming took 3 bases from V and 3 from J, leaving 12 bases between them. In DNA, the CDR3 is TGTGCCAGTAGTATTCTCGTAGGGGACTACGAGCAGTACTTC. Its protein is CASSILVGDYEQYF.

CDR3 residues: CVSTSGSYEQYF. CDR3 coding DNA: TGTGTCTCGACTAGCGGGAGTTACGAGCAGTACTTC. The chain joins TRBV6-6 to TRBJ2-7, with 12 bases lining up with TRBD2. CDR1 and CDR2 (germline): MNHNY, SVGAGI (reference sequence). This CDR3 contains 12 residues.